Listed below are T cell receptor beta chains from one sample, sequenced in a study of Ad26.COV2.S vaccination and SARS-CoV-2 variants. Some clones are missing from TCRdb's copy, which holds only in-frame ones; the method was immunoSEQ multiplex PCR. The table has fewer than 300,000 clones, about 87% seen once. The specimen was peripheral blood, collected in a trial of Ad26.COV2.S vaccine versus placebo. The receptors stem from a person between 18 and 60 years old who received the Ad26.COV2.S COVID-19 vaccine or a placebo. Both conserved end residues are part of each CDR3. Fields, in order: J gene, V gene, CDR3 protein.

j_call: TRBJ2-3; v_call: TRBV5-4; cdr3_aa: CASSANADTQYF
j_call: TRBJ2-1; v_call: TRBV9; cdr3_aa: CASSVDLGETGNEQFF
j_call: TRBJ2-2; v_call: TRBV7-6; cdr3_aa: CASSNPGTGELFF
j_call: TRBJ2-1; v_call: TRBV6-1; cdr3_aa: CASSEGPYNEQFF
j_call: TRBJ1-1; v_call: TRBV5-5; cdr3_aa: CASSLTQLTSNTEAFF
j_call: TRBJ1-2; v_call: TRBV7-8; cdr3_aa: CASSRPGTGEEGYTF
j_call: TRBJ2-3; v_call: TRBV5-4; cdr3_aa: CASSFNPSSTDTQYF
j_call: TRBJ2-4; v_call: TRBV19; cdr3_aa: CASSTHGVAKNIQYF
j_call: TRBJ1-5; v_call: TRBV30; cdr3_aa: CAWSVTEHQPQHF
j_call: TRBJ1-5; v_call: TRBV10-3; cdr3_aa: CAISEGYSNQPQHF
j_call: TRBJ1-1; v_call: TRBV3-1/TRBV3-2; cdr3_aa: CASSYTRDRLGEAFF
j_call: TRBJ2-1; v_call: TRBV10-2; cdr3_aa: CASSEGLAARSSYNEQFF
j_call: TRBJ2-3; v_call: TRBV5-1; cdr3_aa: CASSIGENRDTQYF
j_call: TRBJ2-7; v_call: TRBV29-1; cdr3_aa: CSGETGPYEQYF
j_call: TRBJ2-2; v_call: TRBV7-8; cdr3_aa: CASSLLANTGELFF
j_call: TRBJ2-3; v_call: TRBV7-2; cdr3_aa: CASSGRSSTDTQYF
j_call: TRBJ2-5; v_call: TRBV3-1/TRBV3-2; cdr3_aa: CASSPQDIAGGAETQYF
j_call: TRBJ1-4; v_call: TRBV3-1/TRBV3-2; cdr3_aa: CASSQGREKLFF
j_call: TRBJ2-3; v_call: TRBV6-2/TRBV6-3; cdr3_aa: CASSDRETSTDTQYF
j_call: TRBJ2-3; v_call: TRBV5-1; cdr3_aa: CASSPRTSPDTQYF
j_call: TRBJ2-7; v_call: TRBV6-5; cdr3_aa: CASSPGGMTYEQYF
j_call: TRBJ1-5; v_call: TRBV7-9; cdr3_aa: CASSSDLWTGHQPQHF
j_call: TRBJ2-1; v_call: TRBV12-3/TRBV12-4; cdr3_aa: CASSLTLGQFF
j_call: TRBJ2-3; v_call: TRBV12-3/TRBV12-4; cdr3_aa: CASSLAGVDTQYF
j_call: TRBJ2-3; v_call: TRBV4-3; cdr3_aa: CASSQLTGQADTQYF
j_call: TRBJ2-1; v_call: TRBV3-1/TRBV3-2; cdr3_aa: CASSRLSGGYNEQFF
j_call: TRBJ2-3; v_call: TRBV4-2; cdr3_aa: CASSPSGGARTSTDTQYF
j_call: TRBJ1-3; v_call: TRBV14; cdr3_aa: CASSQGTAGNTIYF
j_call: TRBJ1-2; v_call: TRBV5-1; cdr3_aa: CASSLATGSSNYGYTF
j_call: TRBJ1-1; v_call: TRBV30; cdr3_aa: CATGENTEAFF
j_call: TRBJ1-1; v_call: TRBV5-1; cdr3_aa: CASSSIRQGLEAFF
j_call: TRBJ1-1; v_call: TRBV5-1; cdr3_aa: CASSFGQGSFLNTEAFF
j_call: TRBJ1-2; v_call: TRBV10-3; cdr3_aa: CAISESGGAGYGYTF
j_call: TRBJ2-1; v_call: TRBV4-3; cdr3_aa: CASSQGSLAGSDEQFF
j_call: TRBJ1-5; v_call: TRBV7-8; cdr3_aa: CASSFYSNQPQHF
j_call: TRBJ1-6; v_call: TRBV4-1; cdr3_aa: CASSQDPGGGSPLHF
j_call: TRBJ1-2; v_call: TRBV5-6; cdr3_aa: CASSSNPLLYGYTF
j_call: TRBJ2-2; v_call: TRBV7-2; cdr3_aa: CASSLSGSNTGELFF
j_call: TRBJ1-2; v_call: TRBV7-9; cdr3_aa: CASSRGQPYGYTF
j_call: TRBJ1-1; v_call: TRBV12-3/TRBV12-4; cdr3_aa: CASSLKVNTEAFF
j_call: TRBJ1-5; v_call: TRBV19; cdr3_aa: CASSDTGFQPQHF
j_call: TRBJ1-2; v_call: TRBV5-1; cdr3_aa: CASSLARDSLERGYTF
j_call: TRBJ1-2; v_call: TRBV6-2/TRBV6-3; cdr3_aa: CASSLATNYGYTF
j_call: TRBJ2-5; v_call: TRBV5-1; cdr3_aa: CASSLDRAYQETQYF
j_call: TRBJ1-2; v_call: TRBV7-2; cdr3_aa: CASSLDPGANYGYTF
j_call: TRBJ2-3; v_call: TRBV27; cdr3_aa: CASSLWTSGRASDTQYF
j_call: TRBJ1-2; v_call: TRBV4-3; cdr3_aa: CASSLGLTNYGYTF
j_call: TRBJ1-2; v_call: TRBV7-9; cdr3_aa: CASSHAGGQAIIYGYTF
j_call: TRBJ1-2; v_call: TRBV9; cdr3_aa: CASSVGGTGRYGYTF
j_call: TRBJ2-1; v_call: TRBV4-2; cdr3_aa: CASSIAGPNYNEQFF
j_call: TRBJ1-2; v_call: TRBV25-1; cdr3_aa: CASSGAGGEDGYTF
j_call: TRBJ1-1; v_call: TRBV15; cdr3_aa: CATSREPMNTEAFF
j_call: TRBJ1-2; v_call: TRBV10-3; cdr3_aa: CAISETSAGGYGYTF
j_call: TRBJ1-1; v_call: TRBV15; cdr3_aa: CATSSGGGIAEAFF
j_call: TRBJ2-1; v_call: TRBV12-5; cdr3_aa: CASGRSENEQFF